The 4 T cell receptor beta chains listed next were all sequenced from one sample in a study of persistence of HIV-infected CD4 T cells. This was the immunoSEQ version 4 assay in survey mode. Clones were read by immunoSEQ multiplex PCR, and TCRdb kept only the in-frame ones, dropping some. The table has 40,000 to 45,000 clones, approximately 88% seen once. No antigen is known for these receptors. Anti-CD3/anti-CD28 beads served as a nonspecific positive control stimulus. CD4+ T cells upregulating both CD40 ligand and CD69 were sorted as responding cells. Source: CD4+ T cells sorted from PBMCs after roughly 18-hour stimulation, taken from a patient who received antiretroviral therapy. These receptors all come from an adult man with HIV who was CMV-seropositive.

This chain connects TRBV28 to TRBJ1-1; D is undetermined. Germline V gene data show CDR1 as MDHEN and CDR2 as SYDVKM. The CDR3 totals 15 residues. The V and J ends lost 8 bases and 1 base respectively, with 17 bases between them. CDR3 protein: CASPPSGQANTEAFF. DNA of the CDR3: TGTGCCAGCCCGCCTTCTGGGCAGGCGAACACTGAAGCTTTCTTT.

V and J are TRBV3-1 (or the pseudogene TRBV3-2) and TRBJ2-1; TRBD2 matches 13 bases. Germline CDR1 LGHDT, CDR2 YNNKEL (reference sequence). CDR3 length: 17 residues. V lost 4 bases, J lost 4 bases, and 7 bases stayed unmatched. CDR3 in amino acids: CASSPAGTSGVYNEQFF. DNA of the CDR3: TGTGCCAGCAGCCCGGCCGGGACTAGCGGGGTTTACAATGAGCAGTTCTTC.

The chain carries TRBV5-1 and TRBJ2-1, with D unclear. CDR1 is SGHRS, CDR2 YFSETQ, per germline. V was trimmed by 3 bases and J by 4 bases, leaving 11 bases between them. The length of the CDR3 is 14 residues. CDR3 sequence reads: CASSSLTGYNEQFF. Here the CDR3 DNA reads TGCGCCAGCAGCTCGCTAACCGGTTACAATGAGCAGTTCTTC.

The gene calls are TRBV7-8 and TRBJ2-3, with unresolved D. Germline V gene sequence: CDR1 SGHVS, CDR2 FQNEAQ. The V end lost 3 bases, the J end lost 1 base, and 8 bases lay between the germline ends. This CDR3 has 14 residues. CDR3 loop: CASSLGRGTDTQYF. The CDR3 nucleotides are TGTGCCAGCAGCTTGGGTAGGGGCACAGATACGCAGTATTTT.